Listed below are T cell receptor beta chains from one sample, sequenced in a study of CD4 T cells in relation to SARS-CoV-2 and coronaviruses. Measured with immunoSEQ multiplex PCR; TCRdb has only the in-frame clones, and not every one. The sample includes around 41,000 clones, approximately 80% of them seen just once. For these TCRs, the target antigens are not known. The sample comprised naive CD4+ T cells from PBMCs, cultured in vitro. The source of these receptors is an adult with COVID-19. Each CDR3 is given with its conserved first and last residue. Some rows mark clone size as missing; the rest say once, few, many or name a class of expanded clone.

J,size,V,CDR3
TRBJ2-5,NA,TRBV28,CASSLSSVETQYF
TRBJ2-1,NA,TRBV14,CASSHLIAGRSYNEQFF
TRBJ2-3,NA,TRBV5-1,CASSLALGGGTDTQYF
TRBJ2-7,NA,TRBV27,CASSPGTSGMGSYEQYF
TRBJ2-2,NA,TRBV30,CAWSDVLTRDRGWELFF
TRBJ1-5,once,TRBV2,CASSGTGGEQPQHF
TRBJ2-3,NA,TRBV27,CASSLGSGGTDTQYF
TRBJ2-1,NA,TRBV3-1/TRBV3-2,CASSPPWRTNSLNEQFF
TRBJ2-1,few,TRBV5-4,CASSLDNEQFF
TRBJ2-2,NA,TRBV7-2,CASSLLGPSNTGELFF
TRBJ1-6,few,TRBV28,CASSLKFDPSPGPLHF
TRBJ2-3,NA,TRBV28,CASRVRDRVFTDTQYF
TRBJ2-7,once,TRBV4-3,CASSQDWLAGSYEQYF
TRBJ2-5,NA,TRBV28,CASSLCIQAGDQETQYF
TRBJ2-5,NA,TRBV4-1,CASSRLAGETQYF
TRBJ2-7,NA,TRBV5-4,CASSLPSQGKIYEQYF
TRBJ2-2,once,TRBV18,CASQPQGNTGELFF
TRBJ2-2,few,TRBV3-1/TRBV3-2,CASTERGNTGELFF
TRBJ2-7,NA,TRBV29-1,CSAGTGNYEQYF
TRBJ2-7,NA,TRBV18,CASSPSSAYEQYF
TRBJ2-3,NA,TRBV2,CASRDSSGPDTQYF
TRBJ2-1,NA,TRBV6-4,CASRETSGGINEQFF
TRBJ1-1,NA,TRBV3-1/TRBV3-2,CASSQQGMNTEAFF
TRBJ2-3,NA,TRBV5-5,CASSSPDRPSTDTQYF
TRBJ2-7,NA,TRBV5-1,CASSLAQTPLYEQYF
TRBJ2-7,NA,TRBV4-2,CASSRNLGEQYF
TRBJ2-3,NA,TRBV5-4,CASSSTSGSRDTQYF
TRBJ2-1,NA,TRBV2,CASSVPRTSGRIGSYNEQFF
TRBJ2-5,NA,TRBV28,CASSFSGKETQYF
TRBJ1-6,NA,TRBV9,CASSVKYGDSPLHF
TRBJ1-4,once,TRBV19,CASSSPGGVGEKLFF
TRBJ2-7,few,TRBV11-2,CASSLVRSTGEQYF
TRBJ1-3,NA,TRBV4-1,CASSQDPRGPGNTIYF
TRBJ1-2,NA,TRBV18,CASSPKQGNYGYTF
TRBJ2-7,NA,TRBV2,CASSLDRAWTYEQYF
TRBJ1-2,NA,TRBV4-1,CASSDRQGVDGYTF
TRBJ2-5,NA,TRBV10-3,CAISERQGVRETQYF
TRBJ1-2,NA,TRBV5-4,CASSPDRGFGGGYTF
TRBJ2-2,few,TRBV6-4,CASSDTPSGDPGELFF
TRBJ2-7,NA,TRBV11-2,CASSLVLGGQSYEQYF
TRBJ2-7,once,TRBV5-8,CASSLPGARGWVQYF
TRBJ2-7,NA,TRBV20-1,CSASYLNEQYF
TRBJ2-1,NA,TRBV7-2,CASSPDRGGYNEQFF
TRBJ2-7,NA,TRBV19,CASSMSAGGRYEQYF
TRBJ1-3,NA,TRBV4-3,CASSQDVRSSGNTIYF
TRBJ2-6,once,TRBV9,CASSVSGSGANVLTF
TRBJ2-7,NA,TRBV25-1,CASSFSSGTPPYEQYF
TRBJ1-2,NA,TRBV7-8,CASSADNANYGYTF
TRBJ2-2,NA,TRBV11-3,CASSSTGPSTGELFF
TRBJ2-5,NA,TRBV18,CASSLNRGSQETQYF